The entry below gives a single T cell receptor beta chain sequence along with its context. Original analysis: Estimates of nucleated cell counts were drawn from the amplification of reference gene primers. Assay used: immunoSEQ multiplex PCR; TCRdb lists only in-frame clones, some missing. The V and J calls and clone size are taken from that table; D and trimming were inferred from the DNA. The sample holds about 130,000 clones; about 80% are singletons and the top ten take about 2.9%. CDR1 and CDR2 from the germline V gene are SNHLY and FYNNEI. The CDR3 loop spans 13 amino acids. V shed 6 bases and J shed 8 bases, with 16 bases lying between them. The sample comes from a study of blood T cell repertoires in COVID-19. Study summary: The United States, Italy and Spain supplied acute and convalescent COVID-19 samples. Sample material is recorded as cDNA or gDNA derived from T cells, B-cell-depleted T cells, or PBMCs.

The chain employs TRBV2 and TRBJ1-2; unclear D gene. Sequencing was performed on peripheral blood. This clonotype was obtained from a woman over 75 with acute or convalescent COVID-19. The CDR3, as DNA: TGTGCCAGCAGCCCGGGAACTCAATTCGGCTACACCTTC. Translated, it gives CASSPGTQFGYTF.